The sequence of this T cell receptor (beta chain) was determined in a study of T-cell memory formation after mild COVID-19. In the study overall: TCR clusters showed largely donor specificity. Study-wide results and limits: Certain responding clones were present in pre-infection memory, suggesting participation of cross-reactive memory. Second-wave clones reaching peak frequency on day 37 lacked confirmed SARS-CoV-2 specificity.

Each CDR3 protein gets one entry after TCRdb re-called the 5' RACE reads with MiXCR. Here the sample spans roughly 280,000 distinct CDR3 sequences, roughly 8.2% being singletons. Details on this clonotype: Its antigen is not identified.

The CDR3 extends over 15 amino acids. V lost 5 bases and J lost 0, with 13 bases in between. CDR1 and CDR2 (germline): SGHNT, YENEEA. This chain connects TRBV11-3 to TRBJ1-1, with D perhaps matching TRBD1 (6 bases). The clonotype comes from a man aged 18 to 29 who had mild COVID-19 (a few samples of this study predate the infection). Cell type and time point are not known. The sample taken for sequencing was PBMCs or a T cell subset sorted from them (not recorded which). The CDR3 nucleotides read TGTGCCAGCAGCGTATCGGGGGGCATGAACACTGAAGCTTTCTTT. This sequence encodes CASSVSGGMNTEAFF.